This note documents a single TCR beta chain sequence. The CDR3 loop spans 16 amino acids. V dropped 3 bases and J dropped 7; count of bases not matched to a gene: 9. Germline V gene data show CDR1 as LNHNV and CDR2 as YYDKDF (reference sequence). This sample is part of a study of blood T cell repertoires in COVID-19. Recovered Cohort 3 donors showed two negative PCRs, clearance, or symptom resolution. Using immunoSEQ multiplex PCR, the repertoire was profiled, and TCRdb retains in-frame clones only, with some absent. The sample includes hundreds of thousands of clones, 84% of them seen just once. The V and J genes are TRBV15 and TRBJ1-4; TRBD1 matches 9 bases. The receptor was derived from a middle-aged woman who had recovered from COVID-19. Source material: PBMCs or T cells enriched from blood (not recorded which). CDR3 in amino acids: CATSSDWTGVSEKLFF. Written as DNA, the CDR3 is TGTGCCACCAGCAGTGATTGGACAGGGGTCTCTGAAAAACTGTTTTTT.